This T cell receptor beta chain was identified during a study of blood T cells in healthy people across ages. Study overall: Per two T cells, about one barcoded beta molecule was captured through template switching. Points from the study as a whole: A roughly linear age-dependent decrease characterized TCR beta diversity per million T cells. In these data, TCR beta diversity tracked strongly with naive T cell percentage.

This CDR3 is built from 14 residues. CDR1 is SGHNT, CDR2 YYREEE, per germline (reference sequence). Trimming left V 3 bases short and J 0 bases short, with 9 bases between. A second PCR of about 6 to 12 cycles used a sample-barcoded 5' primer and a J-beta primer mix. TCRdb recomputed calls from the 5' RACE reads with MiXCR, one row per CDR3 protein. Of 630,000 or so distinct CDR3 sequences in the sample, about 32% were seen once. This clonotype was recorded at least ten times. Its antigen is still unknown. The V gene is TRBV5-4, the J gene TRBJ1-2, with D perhaps matching TRBD1 (6 bases). The sequence came from a woman aged 80 or older in good health. Source material: blood. The CDR3, as DNA: TGTGCCAGCAGCTCAGGACAGACTAACTATGGCTACACCTTC. Translated, it gives CASSSGQTNYGYTF.